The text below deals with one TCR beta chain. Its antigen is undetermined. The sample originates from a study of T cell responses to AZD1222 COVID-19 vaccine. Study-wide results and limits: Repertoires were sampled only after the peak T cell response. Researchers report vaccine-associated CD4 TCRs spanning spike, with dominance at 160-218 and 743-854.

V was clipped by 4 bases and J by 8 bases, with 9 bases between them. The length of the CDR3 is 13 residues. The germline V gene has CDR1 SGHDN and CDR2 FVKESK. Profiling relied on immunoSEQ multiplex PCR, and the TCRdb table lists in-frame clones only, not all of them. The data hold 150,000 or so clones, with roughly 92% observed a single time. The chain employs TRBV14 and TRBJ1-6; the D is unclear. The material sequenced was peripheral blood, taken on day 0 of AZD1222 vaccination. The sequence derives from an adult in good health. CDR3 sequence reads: CASSPFLDSPLHF. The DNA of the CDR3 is TGTGCCAGCAGCCCCTTCCTCGATTCACCCCTCCACTTT.